This TCR beta chain is from a study of blood T cell repertoires in COVID-19. Data came from immunoSEQ multiplex PCR; TCRdb stores just in-frame clones and leaves some out. The table shows roughly 70,000 clones, with about 87% occurring only once. From germline, CDR1 is LNHNV and CDR2 YYDKDF (reference sequence). The CDR3 has 15 amino acids. V lost 1 base to trimming and J lost 3 bases; unmatched junction nucleotides: 5. The clonotype was recovered from a woman of 80 years or more with active COVID-19. The material sequenced was peripheral blood. V is TRBV15 and J is TRBJ2-5; TRBD2 agrees at 7 bases. The CDR3 reads CATSRGSAGEETQYF. The DNA of the CDR3 is TGTGCCACCAGCAGAGGTTCGGCGGGAGAAGAGACCCAGTACTTC.